A selection of T cell receptor beta chains follows, all from one sample in a study of T cell repertoires in cytomegalovirus infection. TCRdb independently ran MiXCR on the reads; one entry per CDR3 protein. The sample holds over 150,000 distinct CDR3 sequences; approximately 18% are singletons and the top ten take around 27%. Specimen: CD8+ T cells from PBMCs. Every receptor here comes from a human donor in good health (CMV status not recorded). Some clones in this sample may be carry-over from other donors' samples. CDR3s include the opening cysteine and the closing phenylalanine or tryptophan. A D gene is named only where the DNA matches it firmly. Size values are once, few and many counts, or a class for expanded clones, and some rows have none.

abundance | j_gene | len | v_gene | d_gene | CDR3nt | CDR3aa
. | TRBJ1-2 | 14 | TRBV12-3/TRBV12-4 | . | TGTGCCAGCAGTTTGCAGTCTTCTAACTATGGCTACACCTTC | CASSLQSSNYGYTF
few | TRBJ2-7 | 15 | TRBV7-8 | TRBD1 | TGTGCCAGCAGCTTCGACGGGACAGGGAGATACGAGCAGTACTTC | CASSFDGTGRYEQYF
few | TRBJ1-1 | 14 | TRBV19 | TRBD1 | TGTGCCAGTAGTGCCTGGACAGGGACCACTGAAGCTTTCTTT | CASSAWTGTTEAFF
. | TRBJ2-2 | 16 | TRBV5-6 | . | TGTGCCAGCAGCTTGTTCCGGGACGTGAACACCGGGGAGCTGTTTTTT | CASSLFRDVNTGELFF
. | TRBJ2-7 | 16 | TRBV6-6 | . | TGTGCCAGCATCCCAACCCCGGCACCGACCCTGAGCGAGCAGTACTTC | CASIPTPAPTLSEQYF
. | TRBJ1-5 | 15 | TRBV7-8 | . | TGTGCCAGCAGCTTAGGCGGGGGGAACAATCAGCCCCAGCATTTT | CASSLGGGNNQPQHF
few | TRBJ1-2 | 16 | TRBV6-2/TRBV6-3 | TRBD1 | TGTGCCAGCAGAATTTCAGACGGACAGGTCTACTATGGCTACACCTTC | CASRISDGQVYYGYTF
few | TRBJ2-7 | 15 | TRBV20-1 | TRBD2 | TGCAGTGCTAGAAGAGCGGGGGGGCCATTATACGAGCAGTACTTC | CSARRAGGPLYEQYF
. | TRBJ2-7 | 16 | TRBV7-9 | . | TGTGCCAGCAGCTCTCCCAGACAGGGGAGGGCCTACGAGCAGTACTTC | CASSSPRQGRAYEQYF
. | TRBJ1-1 | 14 | TRBV6-6 | . | TGTGCCAGCAGTTACTCGATGGGGGGCACTGAAGCTTTCTTT | CASSYSMGGTEAFF
few | TRBJ2-7 | 15 | TRBV11-3 | TRBD1 | TGTGCCAGCAGCGCTTACCCGACAGGGACCTACGAGCAGTACTTC | CASSAYPTGTYEQYF
few | TRBJ2-3 | 15 | TRBV7-2 | TRBD2 | TGTGCCAGCAGCCCGACTAGCGGGCAGAGAGATACGCAGTATTTT | CASSPTSGQRDTQYF
few | TRBJ1-5 | 15 | TRBV28 | TRBD1 | TGTGCCAGCAGTCCCCGCCAGGGGGCCAATCAGCCCCAGCATTTT | CASSPRQGANQPQHF
. | TRBJ2-2 | 14 | TRBV29-1 | TRBD1 | TGCAGCGTTAATTGGGACAGGGAGCCCGGGGAGCTGTTTTTT | CSVNWDREPGELFF
few | TRBJ2-6 | 20 | TRBV4-1 | TRBD1 | TGCGCCAGCAGCCAAGCAACAGTAGGGACAGGGCCCTCTGGGGCCAACGTCCTGACTTTC | CASSQATVGTGPSGANVLTF
few | TRBJ1-4 | 13 | TRBV7-2 | . | TGTGCCAGCAGCTTATTTGCGGGTGAAAAACTGTTTTTT | CASSLFAGEKLFF
many | TRBJ2-1 | 17 | TRBV6-1 | TRBD2 | TGTGCCAGCAGTGGTACTAGCGGGGGTCGCTCCTACAATGAGCAGTTCTTC | CASSGTSGGRSYNEQFF
few | TRBJ2-7 | 14 | TRBV7-6 | TRBD1 | TGTGCCAGCAGCTCTAGACAGGGGTTGGACGAGCAGTACTTC | CASSSRQGLDEQYF
. | TRBJ2-7 | 17 | TRBV6-2/TRBV6-3 | TRBD1 | TGTGCCAGCAGTTCTCACGGGACAGGGAGAGTCTCCTACGAGCAGTACTTC | CASSSHGTGRVSYEQYF
. | TRBJ1-5 | 15 | TRBV4-3 | . | TGCGCCAGCAGCCAAGATTTGGGCGACAATCAGCCCCAGCATTTT | CASSQDLGDNQPQHF
few | TRBJ1-2 | 16 | TRBV10-2 | . | TGCGCCAGCAGTGAGTCGTACCCAGCGAACGCCTATGGCTACACCTTC | CASSESYPANAYGYTF
. | TRBJ2-5 | 16 | TRBV2 | . | TGTGCCAGCAGTGAAGGAAGAGACAGGACGCAAGAGACCCAGTACTTC | CASSEGRDRTQETQYF
. | TRBJ2-7 | 15 | TRBV7-9 | . | TGTGCCAGCAGCACAAACAGTGGACCTCACTACGAGCAGTACTTC | CASSTNSGPHYEQYF
. | TRBJ2-2 | 17 | TRBV14 | TRBD1 | TGTGCCAGCAGCCAAGATCGGCGACAGGGAATCACCGGGGAGCTGTTTTTT | CASSQDRRQGITGELFF
few | TRBJ1-3 | 14 | TRBV28 | . | TGTGCCAGCAGCCTCCCCCCACCCGGAAACACCATATATTTT | CASSLPPPGNTIYF
. | TRBJ2-7 | 15 | TRBV11-2 | . | TGTGCCAGCAGCTTAGAATGGACCCCCACGGACGAGCAGTACTTC | CASSLEWTPTDEQYF
. | TRBJ1-2 | 14 | TRBV7-9 | . | TGTGCCAGCAGCGATCCGACATCCACGGAAGGCTACACCTTC | CASSDPTSTEGYTF